This paragraph reports one TCR beta chain. The data originate from a study of identical twins. The CDR3 covers 17 residues. Germline assignment: CDR1 DFQATT and CDR2 SNEGSKA (reference sequence). The V gene end was trimmed by 1 base and the J gene end by 6 bases; junction bases not matched to a gene: 15. TCRdb processed the 5' RACE reads anew with MiXCR; each CDR3 protein has one entry. The data contain 430,000 or so distinct CDR3 sequences, 24% of them singletons. These data were also filed under a second study, of T cells expressing NK-cell markers. As that study records: The sequencing cohort of eight donors included seven HCMV-seropositive individuals and one seronegative individual.

The sample comprised CD4+ T cells sorted from blood. The V and J genes are TRBV20-1 and TRBJ2-3, with 8 bases that match TRBD2. The clonotype was recovered from a woman between 18 and 29 years old in good health. The CDR3 sequence: CSARGLAGILHRDTQYF. Here the CDR3 DNA reads TGCAGTGCTAGAGGGCTAGCGGGTATCCTCCACAGGGATACGCAGTATTTT.